This record concerns one T cell receptor (beta chain) sequence. Antigen specificity is unknown. During the collection period, no donor immune events like infections were recorded. The data were obtained in a study of identifying expanded T cells in peripheral blood. Study conclusions and caveats: Over around two and four weeks, about 15 and 19 clones changed, versus 1.2 between replicates. Clone count variance between roughly 2-week samples rose with total template count.

Sequenced by immunoSEQ multiplex PCR; TCRdb stores in-frame clones only, minus some. The data contain 70,000 to 100,000 clones, 86% of them seen just once; the ten biggest clones take up roughly 5.9%. V lost 0 bases, J lost 0 bases, and 18 bases lay in between. Germline V CDR1 and CDR2: SGHRS, YFSETQ. CDR3 length: 18 residues. The gene calls are TRBV5-1 and TRBJ1-2; D is possibly TRBD1 (6 bases). Sequencing input: blood. This receptor was identified in a person aged 18 to 75 in good health. The CDR3, as DNA: TGCGCCAGCAGCTTGGGGGATGGCAGGGGCCCTTCTAACTATGGCTACACCTTC. Translation gives CASSLGDGRGPSNYGYTF.